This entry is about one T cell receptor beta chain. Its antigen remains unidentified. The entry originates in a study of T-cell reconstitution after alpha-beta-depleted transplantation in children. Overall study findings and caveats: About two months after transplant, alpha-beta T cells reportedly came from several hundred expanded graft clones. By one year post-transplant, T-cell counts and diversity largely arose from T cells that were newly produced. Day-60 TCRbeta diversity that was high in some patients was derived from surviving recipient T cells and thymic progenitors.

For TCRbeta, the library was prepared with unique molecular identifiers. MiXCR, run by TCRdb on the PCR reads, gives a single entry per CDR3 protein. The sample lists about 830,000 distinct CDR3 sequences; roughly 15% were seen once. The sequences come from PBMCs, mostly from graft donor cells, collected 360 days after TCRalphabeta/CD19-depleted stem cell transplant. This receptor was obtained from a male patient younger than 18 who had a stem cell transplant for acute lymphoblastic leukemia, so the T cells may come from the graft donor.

The CDR3, as DNA: TGTGCCAGCAGTTTTACAGGGGCGTACACCGGGGAGCTGTTTTTT. It codes for CASSFTGAYTGELFF. The chain recombines TRBV6-5 with TRBJ2-2, with 7 bases fitting TRBD1. V lost 4 bases, J lost 3 bases, and 5 bases stayed unmatched. CDR1 is MNHEY and CDR2 is SVGAGI in the germline V gene. This CDR3 region has 15 residues.